This T cell receptor (beta chain) emerged from a study of blood T cell repertoires in COVID-19. Turning to the study itself: The United States, Italy and Spain provided the acute and convalescent COVID-19 samples. Sources were T cells, B-cell-depleted T cells, or PBMCs; the material itself was cDNA or gDNA.

The CDR3 contains 15 residues. The germline V gene has CDR1 SSHAT and CDR2 FNYEAQ (reference sequence). As originally analysed: Amplification of reference gene primers provided the estimated nucleated cell counts. Only in-frame clones appear in the TCRdb table, and some are missing; sequencing was by immunoSEQ multiplex PCR. That table gives V, J and clone size, and the DNA gave D and trimming. The table shows about 180,000 clones, with roughly 78% occurring only once. This clone turned up a few times. Germline and junction disagree at one end, which may indicate a read error. The origin of this receptor is a man between 65 and 85 years old with active or convalescent COVID-19. The chain has TRBV7-7 and TRBJ2-1, with 9 nucleotides matching TRBD2. Sequencing input: peripheral blood. CDR3: CASSLGLALYNEQFF. As DNA, the CDR3 is TGTGCTAGCAGCTTGGGACTAGCCCTTTACAATGAGCAGTTCTTC.